These 19 T cell receptor beta chains were sequenced from one sample in a study of monozygotic twins with inflammatory bowel disease. For each CDR3 protein, TCRdb gives one entry from its re-call of the 5' RACE reads, without DNA. The listing contains around 450,000 distinct CDR3 sequences. Sequencing used blood. Every receptor here comes from a human donor with ulcerative colitis or Crohn's disease, or a healthy co-twin of an affected twin (not recorded which).

This chain links TRBV18 with TRBJ1-2; lacking DNA, the TRBD1 call made by TCRdb goes unchecked. Germline CDR1 and CDR2: KGHSH and LQKENI. The CDR3 consists of 15 residues. Here the CDR3 reads CASSTDRKQGPGYTF.

The rearrangement joins TRBV19 to TRBJ2-1. In germline, CDR1 is LNHDA, CDR2 SQIVND (reference sequence). There are 14 residues in the CDR3. The CDR3 loop reads CASSIDRTYNEQFF.

The chain carries TRBV6-6 and TRBJ2-5; the TCRdb call, TRBD1, lacks DNA for checking. The CDR3 has 14 residues. The germline V gene has CDR1 MNHNY and CDR2 SVGAGI (reference sequence). CDR3 sequence reads: CASTIQGLEETQYF.

CDR3 region: CASSLATRGTEAFF. The chain employs TRBV5-1 and TRBJ1-1; the D call from TCRdb, TRBD1, cannot be confirmed without DNA. CDR3 size: 14 residues. Germline CDR1 is SGHRS and CDR2 is YFSETQ.

This sequence joins TRBV7-2 and TRBJ2-1; TCRdb designates TRBD2, a call that cannot be tested without DNA. Germline CDR1 SGHTA, CDR2 FQGNSA. The CDR3 spans 15 residues. This CDR3 reads CASSSGLGSWNEQFF.

The V call is TRBV7-2, the J call TRBJ2-1. The CDR3 runs 15 residues. Germline loops: CDR1 SGHTA, CDR2 FQGNSA. CDR3 region: CASSSADFSYNEQFF.

This sequence joins TRBV19 and TRBJ1-5; TCRdb's assignment of TRBD1 cannot be checked, as there is no DNA. The CDR3 runs 13 residues. Germline loops: CDR1 LNHDA, CDR2 SQIVND (reference sequence). The CDR3 here is CASHRAAGQPQHF.

This chain joins TRBV6-1 and TRBJ2-3; the D gene TCRdb calls, TRBD2, cannot be checked with no DNA. The CDR3 consists of 15 residues. The germline V gene encodes CDR1 MNHNS and CDR2 SASEGT. CDR3 amino acids: CASSLTSGRSATQYF.

The rearrangement joins TRBV5-1 to TRBJ2-7; TCRdb's D call of TRBD1 is untestable without DNA. The CDR3 sequence is 17 residues long. Germline CDR1 reads SGHRS; CDR2 reads YFSETQ. The CDR3 here is CASSLAGGGRSSYEQYF.

The chain recombines TRBV10-3 with TRBJ2-3; TCRdb's assignment of TRBD1 cannot be checked, as there is no DNA. CDR1 is ENHRY, CDR2 SYGVKD, per germline. This CDR3 has 13 residues. The CDR3 protein is CASKGASADTQYF.

V gene TRBV14 combines with J gene TRBJ1-1; TCRdb gives TRBD1 as the D gene, but with no DNA this cannot be confirmed. Germline CDR1 and CDR2: SGHDN and FVKESK. There are 12 residues in the CDR3. The CDR3 spells CASSAWWGEAFF.

The chain recombines TRBV29-1 with TRBJ2-3; TCRdb returns TRBD1, unconfirmable since there is no DNA. CDR1 and CDR2 from the germline V gene are SQVTM and ANQGSEA. This CDR3 has 16 amino acids. CDR3 protein: CSVEVGQAVSTDTQYF.

The CDR3 reads CASSPGGENEQFF. The chain employs TRBV12-3 or TRBV12-4 and TRBJ2-1; the D call from TCRdb, TRBD2, cannot be confirmed without DNA. This CDR3 has 13 amino acids.

The chain couples TRBV7-2 to TRBJ2-3; without DNA, the TCRdb call of TRBD1 cannot be checked. Germline lookup yields CDR1 SGHTA and CDR2 FQGNSA. This CDR3 is built from 14 residues. CDR3 in amino acids: CASSPSVRGDTQYF.

The chain links TRBV5-8 to TRBJ1-2. In germline, CDR1 is SGHTS, CDR2 YDEGEE. The CDR3 totals 13 residues. The CDR3 loop is CASSWDLLEGYTF.

This rearrangement joins TRBV6-2 or TRBV6-3 to TRBJ2-2; TCRdb proposes TRBD2, but this gene call is untestable without DNA. CDR3 size: 16 residues. The germline V gene encodes CDR1 MNHEY and CDR2 SVGEGT. CDR3 loop: CASRKLEGVNTGELFF.

The V gene is TRBV18, the J gene TRBJ2-5. From germline, CDR1 is KGHSH and CDR2 LQKENI. This CDR3 spans 11 amino acids. The CDR3 here is CASRGQETQYF.

The J gene is TRBJ2-3, the V gene TRBV11-2; TCRdb picks TRBD1, but there is no DNA to check that call. Germline CDR1 is SGHAT and CDR2 is FQNNGV. The CDR3 sequence is 15 residues long. CDR3 protein: CASSSDGGQGITLYF. The whole variable domain, filled in from reference TRBV11-2 and TRBJ2-3, reads EAGVAQSPRYKIIEKRQSVAFWCNPISGHATLYWYQQILGQGPKLLIQFQNNGVVDDSQLPKDRFSAERLKGVDSTLKIQPAKLEDSAVYLCASSSDGGQGITLYFGPGTRLTVL.

This chain uses TRBV12-3 or TRBV12-4 with TRBJ1-2; absent DNA, TCRdb's TRBD1 call cannot be checked. The CDR3 length is 15 residues. The CDR3 reads CASRLGDRGSYGYTF.